This TCR beta chain was observed in a study of PD-1 blockade in classical Hodgkin lymphoma. Broader study findings: CD4+ TCR diversity rose significantly by C4D1, and CD8+ TCR diversity did not.

This clone was seen a handful of times. No antigen is known for it. Sequencing used immunoSEQ multiplex PCR; TCRdb keeps in-frame clones, though not all of them. Found here are 66,000 or so clones, over 55% of them singletons; the top ten hold 7% to 10%. The germline V gene encodes CDR1 ENHRY and CDR2 SYGVKD. This CDR3 has 15 amino acids. Deletions cut 6 bases from V and 2 bases from J, with 17 bases between. Brentuximab vedotin exposure varied, and every patient relapsed after autologous stem cell transplantation. The sequence came from a human donor with classical Hodgkin lymphoma. The rearrangement links TRBV10-3 to TRBJ2-7, with D unresolved. The sequencing here drew on peripheral blood mononuclear cells (PBMCs), taken before the second cycle of nivolumab. The CDR3 sequence: CAIRKTLFDPYEQYF. For the CDR3, the DNA is TGTGCCATCAGGAAGACACTCTTCGACCCCTACGAGCAGTACTTC.